This T cell receptor beta chain was sequenced for a study of blood T cells in healthy people across ages. Study-wide background: Capture by template switching was about one barcoded beta molecule per two T cells. The study, taken as a whole, reports: Estimated diversity that came from one million T cells was considered an underestimate. Observed TCR beta diversity per million T cells went down as age went up. This fall followed a roughly linear course with age.

A few counts support this clonotype. Its specificity is not known. Germline V gene lookup returns CDR1 SGHAT and CDR2 FQNNGV. The CDR3 loop spans 14 amino acids. Germline trimming cut 5 bases from V and 6 bases from J; bases unmatched to any gene: 7. A second PCR, run for about 7 to 12 cycles, used a sample-barcoded 5' primer plus a J-beta primer mix. One entry per CDR3 protein, called by TCRdb with MiXCR from the 5' RACE reads. This table has 700,000 or so distinct CDR3 sequences, around 41% appearing once. The V gene is TRBV11-2, the J gene TRBJ2-3, with 8 bases identical to TRBD1. The origin of this receptor is a man aged 80 or over in good health. The sample consisted of blood. The DNA for the CDR3 is TGTGCCAGCAGCGGTAACAGGGGGTCGGATACGCAGTATTTT. Encoded protein: CASSGNRGSDTQYF.